This T cell receptor beta chain was recovered during a study of response to subunit inactivated influenza vaccine. This clonotype was recorded many times. One entry per CDR3 protein, called by TCRdb with MiXCR from the RT-PCR reads. The table includes almost 250,000 distinct CDR3 sequences, about 12% detected once. The V and J ends lost 3 bases and 2 bases respectively, with 11 bases between them. There are 13 residues in the CDR3. CDR1 and CDR2 (germline): DFQATT, SNEGSKA (reference sequence). The origin of this receptor is a middle-aged man who received an inactivated influenza vaccine. The rearrangement uses TRBV20-1 and TRBJ2-7; D may be TRBD2 (5 bases). This sample comprised non-naive T cells sorted from PBMCs, obtained 14 to 15 days before vaccination. The CDR3: CSASRAETYEQYF. In DNA, the CDR3 is TGCAGTGCTAGTCGAGCGGAAACCTACGAGCAGTACTTC.